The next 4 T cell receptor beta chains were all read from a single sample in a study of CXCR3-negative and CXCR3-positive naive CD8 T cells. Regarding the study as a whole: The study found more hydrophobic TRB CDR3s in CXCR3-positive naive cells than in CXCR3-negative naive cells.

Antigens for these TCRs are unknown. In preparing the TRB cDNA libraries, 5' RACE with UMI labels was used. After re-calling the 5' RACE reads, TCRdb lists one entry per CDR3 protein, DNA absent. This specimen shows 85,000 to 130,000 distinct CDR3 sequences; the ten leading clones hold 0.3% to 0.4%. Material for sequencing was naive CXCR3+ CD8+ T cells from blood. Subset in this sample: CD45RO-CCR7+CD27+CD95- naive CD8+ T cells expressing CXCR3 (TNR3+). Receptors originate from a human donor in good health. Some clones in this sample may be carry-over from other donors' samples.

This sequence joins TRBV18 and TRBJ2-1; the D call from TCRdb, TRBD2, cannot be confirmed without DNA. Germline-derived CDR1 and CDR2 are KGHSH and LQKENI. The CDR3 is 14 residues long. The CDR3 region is CASSPPGLPHEQFF. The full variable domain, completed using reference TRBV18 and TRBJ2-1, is NAGVMQNPRHLVRRRGQEARLRCSPMKGHSHVYWYRQLPEEGLKFMVYLQKENIIDESGMPKERFSAEFPKEGPSILRIQQVVRGDSAAYFCASSPPGLPHEQFFGPGTRLTVL.

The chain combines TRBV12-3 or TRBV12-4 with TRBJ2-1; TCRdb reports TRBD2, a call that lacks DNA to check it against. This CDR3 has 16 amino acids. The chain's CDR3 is CASSFALAGGSHEQFF.

The CDR3 loop reads CASSLGGGGLGSEQYF. V usage is TRBV7-6 and J usage is TRBJ2-7; TCRdb names TRBD1, which stays unverified in the absence of DNA. The CDR3 extends over 16 amino acids. CDR1 is SGHVS, CDR2 FNYEAQ, per germline. The complete variable domain, with remaining parts taken from reference TRBV7-6 and TRBJ2-7, reads GAGVSQSPRYKVTKRGQDVALRCDPISGHVSLYWYRQALGQGPEFLTYFNYEAQQDKSGLPNDRFSAERPEGSISTLTIQRTEQRDSAMYRCASSLGGGGLGSEQYFGPGTRLTVT.

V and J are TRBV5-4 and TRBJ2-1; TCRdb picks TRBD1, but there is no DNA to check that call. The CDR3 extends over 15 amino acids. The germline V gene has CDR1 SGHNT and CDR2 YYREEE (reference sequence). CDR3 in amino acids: CASSPWPGAQNEQFF.